This note documents a single T cell receptor (beta chain) sequence. Its antigen is still unknown. This sample was taken from a study of T cell responses to AZD1222 COVID-19 vaccine. Per germline, CDR1 GTSNPN and CDR2 SVGIG (reference sequence). The CDR3 runs to 17 residues. Unmatched junction bases numbered 17, after V lost 3 bases and J lost 8 bases. Points from the study as a whole: Within unmutated variant regions lay the reported targets of nearly half of spike-specific TCRs. A mostly white British donor set with more females was recruited, and clonal diversity was possibly underestimated. With dominance at 160-218 and 743-854, vaccine-associated CD4 TCRs spanned spike.

Sequenced by immunoSEQ multiplex PCR; TCRdb stores in-frame clones only, minus some. Of about 120,000 clones in the sample, 70% to 90% were seen once. The source material was peripheral blood, sampled on day 0 of AZD1222 vaccination. This receptor was identified in an adult in good health. This chain links TRBV30 with TRBJ1-4, with 8 positions matching TRBD1. The CDR3: CAWRDEGQVHSLEKLFF. In nucleotides, the CDR3 is TGTGCCTGGAGGGATGAGGGACAGGTGCACAGTTTGGAAAAACTGTTTTTT.